Sequencing of this T cell receptor beta chain was carried out in a study of breast tumors, draining lymph nodes, adjacent tissues. This clonotype was counted at least ten times. Samples came from axillary lymph nodes draining the breast cancer. TCRdb used MiXCR to reprocess the multiplex PCR reads, holding one entry per CDR3 protein. The sample holds 290,000 or so distinct CDR3 sequences, over 30% seen once. The sample was axillary lymph node tissue. This TCR derives from a female donor with breast cancer. Some clones in this sample may be carry-over from other donors' samples.

CDR3 loop: CSASPQPGTTGKETQYF. DNA for the CDR3: TGCAGTGCCAGCCCTCAGCCAGGGACTACCGGAAAAGAGACCCAGTACTTC. The chain joins TRBV20-1 to TRBJ2-5; TRBD2 matches at 7 bases. The germline V gene encodes CDR1 DFQATT and CDR2 SNEGSKA (reference sequence). V shed 6 bases and J 3 bases; nucleotides not matched to a gene: 19. CDR3 size: 17 residues.